A single sample is the source of the 5 T cell receptor beta chains below, sequenced in a study of shared clonotypes between healthy human individuals. The data were produced by immunoSEQ multiplex PCR, yet TCRdb's version contains in-frame clones alone and is incomplete. The sample consists of approximately 980,000 clones, approximately 80% of them appearing once. The sample consisted of memory CD4+ T cells sorted from blood. Specified subset: CD45RA-negative fraction. The receptors derive from a man in his late teens or twenties in good health.

The gene calls are TRBV7-2 and TRBJ2-3; the D is unclear. The germline V gene encodes CDR1 SGHTA and CDR2 FQGNSA. The CDR3 has 14 residues. V was trimmed by 1 base and J by 3 bases, leaving 8 bases between them. The CDR3 loop is CASSLGYGTDTQYF. CDR3 nucleotides: TGTGCCAGCAGCTTAGGATATGGGACAGATACGCAGTATTTT. Full variable domain (rest looked up from reference TRBV7-2 and TRBJ2-3): GAGVSQSPSNKVTEKGKDVELRCDPISGHTALYWYRQSLGQGLEFLIYFQGNSAPDKSGLPSDRFSAERTGGSVSTLTIQRTQQEDSAVYLCASSLGYGTDTQYFGPGTRLTVL.

This chain joins TRBV5-1 and TRBJ2-7; 8 bases line up with TRBD1. The CDR3 contains 17 residues. The V gene's germline CDR1 is SGHRS and CDR2 YFSETQ. V dropped 4 bases and J dropped 0; count of bases not matched to a gene: 12. The CDR3 bases are TGCGCCAGCAGCGCTGGCGCCGGGACAGGTGTCTCCTACGAGCAGTACTTC. It specifies CASSAGAGTGVSYEQYF.

The rearrangement links TRBV2 to TRBJ2-1; TRBD2 is a possible D gene (5 bases). This CDR3 region has 14 residues. V lost 8 bases, J lost 4 bases, and 15 bases lay in between. Germline V gene data show CDR1 as SNHLY and CDR2 as FYNNEI. CDR3: CASLAFGLYNEQFF. DNA of the CDR3: TGTGCCAGCCTCGCATTCGGACTGTACAATGAGCAGTTCTTC.

This chain joins TRBV28 and TRBJ2-3, with TRBD1 as a possible D gene (5 bases). The V end lost 7 bases, the J end lost 4 bases, and 15 bases lay between the germline ends. CDR1 and CDR2 (germline): MDHEN, SYDVKM. This CDR3 comprises 14 residues. The CDR3: CASTQTAQADTQYF. For the CDR3, the DNA is TGTGCCAGCACTCAGACAGCACAGGCAGATACGCAGTATTTT.

This clone was counted between two and nine times. The rearrangement uses TRBV6-1 and TRBJ2-7; 8 nucleotides line up with TRBD2. V was clipped by 8 bases and J by 2 bases; unmatched bases: 11. This CDR3 region has 15 residues. The germline CDR1 and CDR2 sequences are MNHNS and SASEGT. As DNA, the CDR3 is TGTGCCAGCTTAAGGGGCAGCGGGGGTCCCTACGAGCAGTACTTC. Its protein product is CASLRGSGGPYEQYF.